The TCR beta chain under discussion was sequenced for a study of metastatic and nonmetastatic thyroid tumors. Study at large: Samples came from malignant and benign thyroid patients, and repertoires were compared across blood and tumor or nodule tissue.

Per the original methods: Built for papillary thyroid cancer, a distant-metastasis classifier drew on CDR3 differences across clinicopathological groups. TCRdb re-analyzed the PCR reads using MiXCR. What appears here as the V and J calls and clone size reflects TCRdb's work, not the paper's. The data contain about 49,000 clones, 20% to 25% of them singletons. The CDR3 length is 11 residues. Germline V gene sequence: CDR1 SEHNR, CDR2 FQNEAQ (reference sequence). All patients were treatment-naive before thyroid surgery. Findings and caveats of the study: A significant increase in TCR beta diversity was reportedly seen in malignant thyroid tumors relative to benign nodules, in blood and tumor.

About this clone: Its specificity is unknown. A much larger clone lies a single base off, so this may be a read error.

This TCR was sampled from a female donor with papillary thyroid cancer or a benign thyroid nodule (not recorded which). Some clones in this sample may be carry-over from other donors' samples. The V call is TRBV7-9, the J call TRBJ1-6; no firm D call. Sequencing used blood. The chain's CDR3 is CVFRANSPLHF. Written as DNA, the CDR3 is TGTGTCTTTCGCGCTAATTCACCCCTCCACTTT.